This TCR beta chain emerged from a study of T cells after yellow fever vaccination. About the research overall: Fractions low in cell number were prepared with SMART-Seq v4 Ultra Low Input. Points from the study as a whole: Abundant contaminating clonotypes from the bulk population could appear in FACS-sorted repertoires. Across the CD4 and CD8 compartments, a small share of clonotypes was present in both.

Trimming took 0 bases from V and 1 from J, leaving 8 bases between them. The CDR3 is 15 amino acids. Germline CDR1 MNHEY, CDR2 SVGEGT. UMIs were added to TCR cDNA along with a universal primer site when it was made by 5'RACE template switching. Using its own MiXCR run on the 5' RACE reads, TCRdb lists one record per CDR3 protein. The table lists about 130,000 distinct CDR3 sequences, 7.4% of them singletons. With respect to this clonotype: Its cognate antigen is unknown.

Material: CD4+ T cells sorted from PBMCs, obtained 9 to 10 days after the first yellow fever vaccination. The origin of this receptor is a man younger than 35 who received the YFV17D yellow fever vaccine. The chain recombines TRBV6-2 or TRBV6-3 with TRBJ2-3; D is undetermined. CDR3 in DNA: TGTGCCAGCAGTTACTCGACACTCGGCACAGATACGCAGTATTTT. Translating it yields CASSYSTLGTDTQYF.